Below, 19 T cell receptor beta chains from the same sample are listed, as sequenced in a study of CXCR3-negative and CXCR3-positive naive CD8 T cells. The method, 5' RACE with UMI labels, was used to prepare the TRB cDNA libraries. TCRdb re-called the 5' RACE reads, yielding one record per CDR3 amino acid sequence without DNA. In total, the table holds approximately 37,000 distinct CDR3 sequences. The sequenced sample consisted of memory CD8+ T cells from blood. These receptors all come from a human donor in good health. Some clones in this sample may be carry-over from other donors' samples.

The chain is built from TRBV10-3 and TRBJ1-2. The CDR3 is 14 residues long. Germline CDR1 reads ENHRY; CDR2 reads SYGVKD. The CDR3 spells CAISEATGIYGYTF.

This chain connects TRBV10-3 to TRBJ1-1; TCRdb calls TRBD1, which cannot be checked without DNA. The CDR3 sequence is 15 residues long. The germline gives CDR1 ENHRY, CDR2 SYGVKD. The CDR3 protein is CAISRQDRMNTEAFF.

CDR3 protein: CASSFGTGGSYEQYF. The chain is built from TRBV28 and TRBJ2-7; without DNA, the TCRdb call of TRBD1 cannot be checked. Germline lookup yields CDR1 MDHEN and CDR2 SYDVKM. The CDR3 spans 15 residues.

This sequence joins TRBV3-1 and TRBJ2-1; without DNA, the TCRdb call of TRBD2 cannot be checked. Germline V lookup: CDR1 LGHDT, CDR2 YNNKEL (reference sequence). The CDR3 length is 14 residues. This CDR3 reads CASSRRDERNEQFF.

The J gene is TRBJ2-7, the V gene TRBV29-1; the TCRdb call, TRBD1, lacks DNA for checking. This CDR3 region has 20 residues. Germline V gene sequence: CDR1 SQVTM, CDR2 ANQGSEA. The CDR3 sequence: CSVEDQEGQETPAPSYEQYF.

The chain recombines TRBV20-1 with TRBJ2-5; TCRdb indicates TRBD2, and absent DNA this call remains unverified. The CDR3 contains 15 residues. CDR1 is DFQATT, CDR2 SNEGSKA, per germline (reference sequence). The CDR3 sequence is CSAPSSGEYQETQYF.

CDR3 sequence: CASSQLDREYEQYF. The chain has TRBV4-1 and TRBJ2-7; TCRdb's D call of TRBD1 is untestable without DNA. Germline V gene data show CDR1 as MGHRA and CDR2 as YSYEKL. CDR3 length equals 14 residues.

The CDR3 is CASSLGQGAIYSEPQHF. The V call is TRBV28, the J call TRBJ1-5; the D gene TCRdb calls, TRBD1, cannot be checked with no DNA. The germline CDR1 and CDR2 sequences are MDHEN and SYDVKM. There are 17 residues in the CDR3.

The chain links TRBV4-3 to TRBJ2-1. CDR3 size: 18 residues. From germline, CDR1 is LGHNA and CDR2 YSLEER. The CDR3 protein is CASSQVSSYTSSYNEQFF.

This chain connects TRBV7-6 to TRBJ2-3. The CDR3 extends over 12 amino acids. Germline assignment: CDR1 SGHVS and CDR2 FNYEAQ. The CDR3 protein is CASSQLADTQYF.

V gene TRBV29-1 combines with J gene TRBJ2-3. Germline CDR1 SQVTM, CDR2 ANQGSEA. CDR3 length: 14 amino acids. CDR3 in amino acids: CSVEGGGSTDTQYF.

The chain is built from TRBV4-2 and TRBJ2-1; the D call from TCRdb, TRBD1, cannot be confirmed without DNA. This CDR3 region has 15 residues. Germline loops: CDR1 LGHNA, CDR2 YNFKEQ. The CDR3: CASSQEGQDYNEQFF.

CDR3 sequence: CASSYSFLVVGRDNAWETQYF. The chain has TRBV6-5 and TRBJ2-5; lacking DNA, the TRBD1 call made by TCRdb goes unchecked. Germline CDR1 reads MNHEY; CDR2 reads SVGAGI. The CDR3 consists of 21 residues.

CDR3 region: CSVVSVNTGELFF. V is TRBV29-1 and J is TRBJ2-2. The CDR3 spans 13 residues. The V gene's germline CDR1 is SQVTM and CDR2 ANQGSEA.

V and J are TRBV20-1 and TRBJ2-5; TCRdb returns TRBD2, unconfirmable since there is no DNA. Germline values: CDR1 DFQATT, CDR2 SNEGSKA (reference sequence). This CDR3 is built from 15 residues. The chain's CDR3 is CSARVPPKGGETQYF.

The chain carries TRBV4-1 and TRBJ2-2. Germline assignment: CDR1 MGHRA and CDR2 YSYEKL. The CDR3 covers 16 residues. The CDR3 loop reads CASSQVGGMNTGELFF.

The J gene is TRBJ2-5, the V gene TRBV7-2; TCRdb returns TRBD2, unconfirmable since there is no DNA. Germline-derived CDR1 and CDR2 are SGHTA and FQGNSA. The CDR3 spans 18 residues. The CDR3 loop reads CASSPGLAGGWDQETQYF.

The V and J genes are TRBV20-1 and TRBJ2-1; absent DNA, TCRdb's TRBD1 call cannot be checked. Germline V gene lookup returns CDR1 DFQATT and CDR2 SNEGSKA (reference sequence). This CDR3 has 20 residues. CDR3: CSARDQQGTGFKGSYNEQFF.

The chain uses TRBV19 and TRBJ2-1; the TRBD1 assignment by TCRdb is unverifiable without DNA. This CDR3 spans 13 amino acids. The V gene's germline CDR1 is LNHDA and CDR2 SQIVND (reference sequence). This chain's CDR3 is CASSIVQGNEQFF.